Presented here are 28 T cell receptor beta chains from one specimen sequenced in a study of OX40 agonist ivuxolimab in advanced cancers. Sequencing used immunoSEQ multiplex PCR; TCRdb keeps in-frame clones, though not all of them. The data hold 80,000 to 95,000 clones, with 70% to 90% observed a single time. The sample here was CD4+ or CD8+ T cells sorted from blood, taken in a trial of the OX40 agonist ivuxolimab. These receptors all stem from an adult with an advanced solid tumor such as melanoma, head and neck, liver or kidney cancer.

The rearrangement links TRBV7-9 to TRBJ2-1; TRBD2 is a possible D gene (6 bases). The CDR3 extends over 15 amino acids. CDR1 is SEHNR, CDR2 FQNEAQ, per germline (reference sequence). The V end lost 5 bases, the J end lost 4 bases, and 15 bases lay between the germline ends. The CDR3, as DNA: TGTGCCAGCAGCCCCCAGGGACTCTCGTACAATGAGCAGTTCTTC. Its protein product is CASSPQGLSYNEQFF.

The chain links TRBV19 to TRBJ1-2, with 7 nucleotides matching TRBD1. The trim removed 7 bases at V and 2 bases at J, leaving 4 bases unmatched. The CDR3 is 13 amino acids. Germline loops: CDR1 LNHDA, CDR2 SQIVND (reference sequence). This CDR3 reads CASTPDRNYGYTF. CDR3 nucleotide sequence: TGTGCCAGTACCCCGGACAGGAACTATGGCTACACCTTC.

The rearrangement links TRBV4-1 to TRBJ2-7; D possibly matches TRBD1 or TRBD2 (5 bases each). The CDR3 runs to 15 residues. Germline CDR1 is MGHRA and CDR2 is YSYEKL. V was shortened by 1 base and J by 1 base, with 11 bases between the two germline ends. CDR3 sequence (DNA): TGCGCCAGCAGCCAAGGGGACCTCATATCCTACGAGCAGTACTTC. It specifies CASSQGDLISYEQYF.

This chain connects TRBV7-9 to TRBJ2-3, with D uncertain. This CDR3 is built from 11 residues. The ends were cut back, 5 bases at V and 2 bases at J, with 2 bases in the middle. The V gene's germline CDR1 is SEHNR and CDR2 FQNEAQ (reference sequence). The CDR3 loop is CASSITDTQYF. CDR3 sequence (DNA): TGTGCCAGCAGCATCACAGATACGCAGTATTTT.

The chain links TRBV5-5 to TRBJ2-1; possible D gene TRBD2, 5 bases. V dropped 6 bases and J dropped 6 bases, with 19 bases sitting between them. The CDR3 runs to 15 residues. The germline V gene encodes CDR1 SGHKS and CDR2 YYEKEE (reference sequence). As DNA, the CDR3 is TGTGCCAGCACTCCGGGAACGGGGTACCCCAATGAGCAGTTCTTC. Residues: CASTPGTGYPNEQFF.

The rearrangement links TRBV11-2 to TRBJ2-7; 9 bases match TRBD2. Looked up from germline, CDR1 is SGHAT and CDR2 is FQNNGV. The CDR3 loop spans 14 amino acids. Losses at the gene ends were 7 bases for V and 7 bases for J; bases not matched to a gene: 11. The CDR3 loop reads CASTLGGLAQEQYF. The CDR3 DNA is TGTGCCAGCACCCTAGGAGGACTAGCGCAGGAGCAGTACTTC.

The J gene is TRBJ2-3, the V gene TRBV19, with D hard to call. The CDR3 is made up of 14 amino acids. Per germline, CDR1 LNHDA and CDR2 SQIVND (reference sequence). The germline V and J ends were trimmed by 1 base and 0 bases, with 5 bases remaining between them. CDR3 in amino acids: CASSIGQSTDTQYF. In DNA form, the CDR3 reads TGTGCCAGTAGTATAGGTCAGAGCACAGATACGCAGTATTTT.

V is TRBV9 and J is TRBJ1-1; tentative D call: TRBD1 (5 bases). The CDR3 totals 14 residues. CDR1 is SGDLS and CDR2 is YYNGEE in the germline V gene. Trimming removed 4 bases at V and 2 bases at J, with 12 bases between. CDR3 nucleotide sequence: TGTGCCAGCAGCTCGGGACCGACCAACACTGAAGCTTTCTTT. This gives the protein CASSSGPTNTEAFF.

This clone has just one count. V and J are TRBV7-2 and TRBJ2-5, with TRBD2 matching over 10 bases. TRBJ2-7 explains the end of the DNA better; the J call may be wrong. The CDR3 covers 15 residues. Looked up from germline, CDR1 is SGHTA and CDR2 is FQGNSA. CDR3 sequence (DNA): TGTGCCAGCAGCTTGGGAGCGGGGGGGCCCGACGAGCAGTACTTC. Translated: CASSLGAGGPDEQYF.

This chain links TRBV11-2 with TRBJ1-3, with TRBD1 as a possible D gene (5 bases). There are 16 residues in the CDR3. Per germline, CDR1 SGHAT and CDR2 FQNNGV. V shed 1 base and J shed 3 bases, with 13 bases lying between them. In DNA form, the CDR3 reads TGTGCCAGCAGCTTAGCCGGGAGGGGCCTTGGAAACACCATATATTTT. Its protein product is CASSLAGRGLGNTIYF.

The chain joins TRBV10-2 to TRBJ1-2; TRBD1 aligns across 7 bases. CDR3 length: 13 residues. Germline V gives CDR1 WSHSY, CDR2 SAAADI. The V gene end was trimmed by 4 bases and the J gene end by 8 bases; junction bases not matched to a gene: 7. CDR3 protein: CASSGQGAGGYTF. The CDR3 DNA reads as TGCGCCAGCAGTGGACAGGGAGCGGGCGGCTACACCTTC.

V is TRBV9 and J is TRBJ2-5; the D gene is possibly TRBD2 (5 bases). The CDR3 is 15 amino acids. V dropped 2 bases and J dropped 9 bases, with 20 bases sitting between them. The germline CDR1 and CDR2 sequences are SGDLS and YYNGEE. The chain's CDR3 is CASSVHSDREGAQYF. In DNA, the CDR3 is TGTGCCAGCAGCGTCCATTCAGACCGGGAAGGTGCCCAGTACTTC.

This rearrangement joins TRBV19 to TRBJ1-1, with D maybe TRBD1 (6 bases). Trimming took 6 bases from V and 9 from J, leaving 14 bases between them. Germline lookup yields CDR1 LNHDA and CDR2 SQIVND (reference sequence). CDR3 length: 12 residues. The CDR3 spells CASSTGSWKAFF. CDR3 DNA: TGTGCCAGTAGCACAGGGAGTTGGAAAGCTTTCTTT.

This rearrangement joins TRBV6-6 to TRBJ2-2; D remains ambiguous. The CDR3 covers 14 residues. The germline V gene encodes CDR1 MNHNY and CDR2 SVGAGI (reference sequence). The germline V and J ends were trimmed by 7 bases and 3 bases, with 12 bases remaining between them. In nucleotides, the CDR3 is TGTGCCAGCACGTTGGAGATGTACACCGGGGAGCTGTTTTTT. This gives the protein CASTLEMYTGELFF.

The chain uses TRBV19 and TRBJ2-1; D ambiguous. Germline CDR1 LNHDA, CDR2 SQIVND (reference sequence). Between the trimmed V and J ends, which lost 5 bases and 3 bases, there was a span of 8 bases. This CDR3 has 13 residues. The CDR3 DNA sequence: TGTGCCAGTAGTTCAGGAAACTACAATGAGCAGTTCTTC. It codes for CASSSGNYNEQFF.

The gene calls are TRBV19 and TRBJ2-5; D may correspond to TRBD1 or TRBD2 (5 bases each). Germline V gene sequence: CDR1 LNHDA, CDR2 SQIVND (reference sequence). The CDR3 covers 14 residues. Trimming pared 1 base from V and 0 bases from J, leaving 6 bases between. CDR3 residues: CASSIGGYQETQYF. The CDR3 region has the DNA TGTGCCAGTAGTATAGGGGGGTACCAAGAGACCCAGTACTTC.

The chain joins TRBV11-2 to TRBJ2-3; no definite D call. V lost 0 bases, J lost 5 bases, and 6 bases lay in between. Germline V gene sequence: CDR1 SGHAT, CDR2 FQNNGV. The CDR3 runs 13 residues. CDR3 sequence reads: CASSLDQLDTQYF. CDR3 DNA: TGTGCCAGCAGCTTAGATCAATTAGATACGCAGTATTTT.

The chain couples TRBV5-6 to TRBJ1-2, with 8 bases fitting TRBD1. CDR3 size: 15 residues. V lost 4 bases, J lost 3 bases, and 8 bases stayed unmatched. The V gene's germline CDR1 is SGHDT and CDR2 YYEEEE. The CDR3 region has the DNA TGTGCCAGCAGCCAAGGGACAGGACGGGACTATGGCTACACCTTC. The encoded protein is CASSQGTGRDYGYTF.

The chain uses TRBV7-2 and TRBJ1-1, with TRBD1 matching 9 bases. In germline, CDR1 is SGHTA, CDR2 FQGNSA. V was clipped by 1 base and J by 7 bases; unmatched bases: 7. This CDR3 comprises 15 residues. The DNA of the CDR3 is TGTGCCAGCAGCTTAGGACAGGGGGGTTGGGGTGAAGCTTTCTTT. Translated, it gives CASSLGQGGWGEAFF.

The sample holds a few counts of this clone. CDR3 protein: CASSLWTRREKLFF. CDR3 sequence (DNA): TGTGCCAGCAGCTTGTGGACAAGGCGTGAAAAACTGTTTTTT. The rearrangement links TRBV5-6 to TRBJ1-4, with D tentatively TRBD1 (5 bases). V lost 1 base, J lost 7 bases, and 11 bases lay in between. The CDR3 has 14 residues. In germline, CDR1 is SGHDT, CDR2 YYEEEE.

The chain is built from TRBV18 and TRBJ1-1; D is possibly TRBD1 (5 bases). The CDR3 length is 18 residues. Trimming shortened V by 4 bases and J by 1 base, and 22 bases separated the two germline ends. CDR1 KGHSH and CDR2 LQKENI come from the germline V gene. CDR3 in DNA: TGTGCCAGCTCACGTAATAAGGGGCAGAGTTACTCGAACACTGAAGCTTTCTTT. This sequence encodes CASSRNKGQSYSNTEAFF.

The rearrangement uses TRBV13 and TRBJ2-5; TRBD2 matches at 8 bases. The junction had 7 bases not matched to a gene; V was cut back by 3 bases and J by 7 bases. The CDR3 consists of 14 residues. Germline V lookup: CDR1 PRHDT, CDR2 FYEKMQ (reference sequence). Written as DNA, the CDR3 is TGTGCCAGCAGCTTCGGACTAGCTAGGCGGACCCAGTACTTC. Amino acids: CASSFGLARRTQYF.

CDR3 bases: TGTGCTAGTGGTTGGAAAAGCCAGGCCTACAATGAGCAGTTCTTC. This codes for CASGWKSQAYNEQFF. This chain joins TRBV12-5 and TRBJ2-1; no reliable D call. V was pared by 4 bases and J by 2 bases, with 12 bases between. Per the germline V gene, CDR1 is LGHNT and CDR2 is FRNRAP. The CDR3 is 15 residues long. Looking up the rest from reference TRBV12-5 and TRBJ2-1 gives the full variable domain: DARVTQTPRHKVTEMGQEVTMRCQPILGHNTVFWYRQTMMQGLELLAYFRNRAPLDDSGMPKDRFSAEMPDATLATLKIQPSEPRDSAVYFCASGWKSQAYNEQFFGPGTRLTVL.

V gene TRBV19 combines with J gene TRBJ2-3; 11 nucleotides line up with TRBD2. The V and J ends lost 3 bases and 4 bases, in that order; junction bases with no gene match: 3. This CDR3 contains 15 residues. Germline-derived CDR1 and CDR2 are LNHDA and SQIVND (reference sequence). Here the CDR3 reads CASSIGTSGSDTQYF. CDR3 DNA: TGTGCCAGTAGTATTGGGACTAGCGGTTCAGATACGCAGTATTTT.

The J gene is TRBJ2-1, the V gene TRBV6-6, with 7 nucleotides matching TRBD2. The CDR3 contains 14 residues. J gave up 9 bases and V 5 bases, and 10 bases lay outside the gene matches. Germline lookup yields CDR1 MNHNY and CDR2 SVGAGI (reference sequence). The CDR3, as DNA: TGTGCCAGCAGTGCTACTAGCGTCAGTGTTGAGCAGTTCTTC. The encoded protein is CASSATSVSVEQFF.

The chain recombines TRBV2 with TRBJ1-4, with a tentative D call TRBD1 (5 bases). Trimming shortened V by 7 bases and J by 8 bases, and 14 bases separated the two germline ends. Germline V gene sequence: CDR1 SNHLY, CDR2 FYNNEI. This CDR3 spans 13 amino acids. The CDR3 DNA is TGTGCCAGCAAGACAGCAGGGACCGAAAAACTGTTTTTT. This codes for CASKTAGTEKLFF. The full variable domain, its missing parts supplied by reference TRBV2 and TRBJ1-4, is EPEVTQTPSHQVTQMGQEVILRCVPISNHLYFYWYRQILGQKVEFLVSFYNNEISEKSEIFDDQFSVERPDGSNFTLKIRSTKLEDSAMYFCASKTAGTEKLFFGSGTQLSVL.

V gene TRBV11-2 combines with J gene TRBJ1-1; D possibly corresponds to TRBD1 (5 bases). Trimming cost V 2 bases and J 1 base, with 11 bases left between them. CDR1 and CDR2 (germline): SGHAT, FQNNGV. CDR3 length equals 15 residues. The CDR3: CASSLWGTGNTEAFF. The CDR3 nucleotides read TGTGCCAGCAGCTTATGGGGGACGGGGAACACTGAAGCTTTCTTT.

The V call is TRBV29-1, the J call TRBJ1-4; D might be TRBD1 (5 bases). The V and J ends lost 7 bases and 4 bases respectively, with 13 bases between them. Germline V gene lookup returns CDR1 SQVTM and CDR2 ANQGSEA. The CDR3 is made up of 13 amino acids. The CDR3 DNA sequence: TGCAGCGGGAGACAGACTAATAATGAAAAACTGTTTTTT. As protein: CSGRQTNNEKLFF.